Given below is one T cell receptor (beta chain) in context. These data come from a study of T cell changes during pregnancy in multiple sclerosis. Method: immunoSEQ multiplex PCR; TCRdb's copy keeps in-frame clones and lacks some. The data show approximately 49,000 clones, over 75% seen once. The V end was cut by 3 bases, the J end by 2 bases, with 15 bases between. The CDR3 is 16 residues long. Germline CDR1 is KGHSH and CDR2 is LQKENI. This specimen consisted of CD4+ T cells from peripheral blood mononuclear cells, obtained in the second trimester of pregnancy. The sequence came from a female donor with multiple sclerosis, enrolled in a pregnancy study. V is TRBV18 and J is TRBJ2-3; a weak D match, TRBD1 (6 bases). The DNA for the CDR3 is TGTGCCAGCTCACCGACAGGAAAGCAATTCACAGATACGCAGTATTTT. It encodes CASSPTGKQFTDTQYF.